The 14 T cell receptor beta chains below were found in one sample sequenced in a study of T cell responses to AZD1222 COVID-19 vaccine. Only in-frame clones appear in the TCRdb table, and some are missing; sequencing was by immunoSEQ multiplex PCR. The table has 90,000 to 95,000 clones, approximately 90% seen once. The sample was peripheral blood, taken on day 0 of AZD1222 vaccination. All receptors derive from an adult in good health.

The rearrangement links TRBV5-6 to TRBJ2-5, with a weak D call TRBD2 (7 bases). The CDR3 spans 14 residues. The germline V and J ends were trimmed by 0 bases and 5 bases, with 11 bases remaining between them. CDR1 and CDR2 (germline): SGHDT, YYEEEE. This CDR3 is CASSLAGGQETQYF. The CDR3 region has the DNA TGTGCCAGCAGCTTGGCCGGGGGGCAGGAGACCCAGTACTTC. The full variable domain, with the rest looked up from reference TRBV5-6 and TRBJ2-5, is DAGVTQSPTHLIKTRGQQVTLRCSPKSGHDTVSWYQQALGQGPQFIFQYYEEEERQRGNFPDRFSGHQFPNYSSELNVNALLLGDSALYLCASSLAGGQETQYFGPGTRLLVL.

In this sample, this clone turned up once. The chain is built from TRBV27 and TRBJ2-5; D unclear. The CDR3 is made up of 14 amino acids. The germline V gene encodes CDR1 MNHEY and CDR2 SMNVEV (reference sequence). Trimming stripped 1 base from V and 0 bases from J, with 6 bases between. The CDR3 here is CASSLLGNQETQYF. The CDR3 DNA reads as TGTGCCAGCAGTTTATTGGGCAACCAAGAGACCCAGTACTTC.

The rearrangement joins TRBV4-3 to TRBJ2-2; D is unresolved. Per the germline V gene, CDR1 is LGHNA and CDR2 is YSLEER. V shed 3 bases and J shed 6 bases, with 11 bases lying between them. The CDR3 totals 14 residues. CDR3 coding DNA: TGCGCCAGCAGCCACAGACAAGGCGCCGGGGAGCTGTTTTTT. As protein: CASSHRQGAGELFF.

The chain couples TRBV28 to TRBJ2-7; D is tentatively TRBD1 or TRBD2 (5 bases each). The CDR3 loop spans 13 amino acids. CDR1 is MDHEN and CDR2 is SYDVKM in the germline V gene. V was clipped by 4 bases and J by 9 bases, with 16 bases between them. Written as DNA, the CDR3 is TGTGCCAGCAGTTCCGGGACCCTGGGTACGCAGTACTTC. This gives the protein CASSSGTLGTQYF.

The genes are TRBV7-9 and TRBJ1-1; unclear D gene. Germline CDR1 and CDR2: SEHNR and FQNEAQ (reference sequence). The CDR3 consists of 14 residues. The V and J ends lost 1 base and 6 bases respectively, with 12 bases between them. The CDR3: CASSLGPLGAEAFF. CDR3 coding DNA: TGTGCCAGCAGCTTAGGGCCCCTGGGCGCTGAAGCTTTCTTT.

The chain combines TRBV9 with TRBJ2-1, with 8 bases matching TRBD2. The CDR3 is 14 residues long. J lost 9 bases, V lost 2 bases, and 7 bases had no gene match. Germline CDR1 SGDLS, CDR2 YYNGEE. CDR3 DNA: TGTGCCAGCAGCGTCCAAGGACTAGCAGCTGAGCAGTTCTTC. Its protein product is CASSVQGLAAEQFF.

This chain uses TRBV7-9 with TRBJ2-5; the match to TRBD1 covers 7 bases. The CDR3 consists of 13 residues. With V trimmed by 6 bases and J by 4 bases, 5 bases remained unmatched. The V gene's germline CDR1 is SEHNR and CDR2 FQNEAQ (reference sequence). CDR3 in amino acids: CASRGTVLETQYF. The CDR3 bases are TGTGCCAGCAGGGGGACAGTACTAGAGACCCAGTACTTC.

The J gene is TRBJ1-2, the V gene TRBV2; unclear D gene. Trimming cost V 8 bases and J 1 base, with 11 bases left between them. CDR1 is SNHLY and CDR2 is FYNNEI in the germline V gene. The CDR3 has 13 residues. The CDR3 nucleotides are TGTGCCAGCTCCTCGGTGCTTAACTATGGCTACACCTTC. Its protein product is CASSSVLNYGYTF. Full variable domain (rest looked up from reference TRBV2 and TRBJ1-2): EPEVTQTPSHQVTQMGQEVILRCVPISNHLYFYWYRQILGQKVEFLVSFYNNEISEKSEIFDDQFSVERPDGSNFTLKIRSTKLEDSAMYFCASSSVLNYGYTFGSGTRLTVV.

V usage is TRBV6-1 and J usage is TRBJ1-5; no firm D call. The CDR3 is 12 residues long. In germline, CDR1 is MNHNS, CDR2 SASEGT. With 0 bases removed from V and 10 bases from J, the gap between germline ends came to 7 bases. The chain's CDR3 is CASSEAPNPQHF. CDR3 DNA sequence: TGTGCCAGCAGTGAAGCGCCCAATCCCCAGCATTTT.

The chain links TRBV12-3 or TRBV12-4 to TRBJ2-7, with no clear D. Trimming stripped 4 bases from V and 3 bases from J, with 10 bases between. This CDR3 has 13 amino acids. The CDR3 here is CASSSEQNYEQYF. DNA of the CDR3: TGTGCCAGCAGTTCTGAGCAGAACTACGAGCAGTACTTC.

The chain combines TRBV7-2 with TRBJ1-2; D call uncertain. V lost 5 bases and J 3 bases, leaving 19 bases between the germline ends. The CDR3 covers 16 residues. Germline assignment: CDR1 SGHTA and CDR2 FQGNSA. The CDR3 coding sequence is TGTGCCAGCAGCCCCAGGACTTTTGGCGAAGACTATGGCTACACCTTC. This gives the protein CASSPRTFGEDYGYTF.

This chain joins TRBV29-1 and TRBJ1-2; D uncertain. CDR1 is SQVTM and CDR2 is ANQGSEA in the germline V gene. V was clipped by 4 bases and J by 3 bases, with 9 bases between them. There are 12 residues in the CDR3. The CDR3, as DNA: TGCAGCGTTGCAGAGCACCACTATGGCTACACCTTC. This sequence encodes CSVAEHHYGYTF.

This chain connects TRBV9 to TRBJ2-1; possibly TRBD2 for D (6 bases). Trimming took 2 bases from V and 4 from J, leaving 13 bases between them. Germline V gene data show CDR1 as SGDLS and CDR2 as YYNGEE. The CDR3 length is 15 residues. In nucleotides, the CDR3 is TGTGCCAGCAGCGTCAATCCGGGACTTTACAATGAGCAGTTCTTC. Encoded protein: CASSVNPGLYNEQFF.

The gene calls are TRBV27 and TRBJ2-7, with D perhaps matching TRBD2 (6 bases). The germline gives CDR1 MNHEY, CDR2 SMNVEV (reference sequence). The V and J ends lost 0 bases and 6 bases respectively, with 9 bases between them. The CDR3 is 13 residues long. The CDR3 DNA sequence: TGTGCCAGCAGTTTATCGCTGGGGGGCGAGCAGTACTTC. Protein product: CASSLSLGGEQYF.